The next 6 T cell receptor beta chains were all read from a single sample in a study of T cell responses to AZD1222 COVID-19 vaccine. The table came from immunoSEQ multiplex PCR; TCRdb's copy has only in-frame clones and leaves some out. There are over 100,000 clones in the sample; roughly 90% occur only once, and 8.4% lies in the top ten. The sequences come from peripheral blood, collected on day 0 of AZD1222 vaccination. The receptor set was obtained from an adult in good health.

This chain joins TRBV11-3 and TRBJ2-7; D might be TRBD2 (6 bases). Trimming stripped 3 bases from V and 2 bases from J, with 17 bases between. This CDR3 has 16 residues. Per the germline V gene, CDR1 is SGHNT and CDR2 is YENEEA. CDR3 in amino acids: CASSLVCGTVTYEQYF. CDR3 DNA: TGTGCCAGCAGCTTGGTTTGCGGGACTGTGACCTACGAGCAGTACTTC.

This rearrangement joins TRBV2 to TRBJ1-5; D is unclear. V was trimmed by 5 bases and J by 0 bases, leaving 5 bases between them. This CDR3 comprises 13 residues. Germline CDR1 and CDR2: SNHLY and FYNNEI. The CDR3 DNA is TGTGCCAGCAGTTCCTATAGCAATCAGCCCCAGCATTTT. It yields the protein CASSSYSNQPQHF.

This chain connects TRBV3-1 (or the pseudogene TRBV3-2) to TRBJ1-1; no clear D gene. The V and J ends lost 5 bases and 0 bases respectively, with 7 bases between them. Looked up from germline, CDR1 is LGHDT and CDR2 is YNNKEL (reference sequence). The CDR3 is made up of 13 amino acids. CDR3 DNA sequence: TGTGCCAGCAGCACCGCGGTGAACACTGAAGCTTTCTTT. It specifies CASSTAVNTEAFF.

The genes are TRBV29-1 and TRBJ2-1; 11 positions agree with TRBD1. Germline-derived CDR1 and CDR2 are SQVTM and ANQGSEA. Trimming took 4 bases from V and 9 from J; bases not matched to a gene: 8. This CDR3 region has 14 residues. CDR3 protein: CSVVRDRGEGEQFF. CDR3 nucleotide sequence: TGCAGCGTTGTGAGGGACAGGGGGGAAGGTGAGCAGTTCTTC.

The genes are TRBV28 and TRBJ2-1; 10 bases match TRBD2. Germline values: CDR1 MDHEN, CDR2 SYDVKM. The CDR3 runs to 13 residues. V lost 11 bases and J lost 4; bases outside the gene matches: 5. The CDR3 loop is CAGNSGGYNEQFF. The CDR3 DNA follows: TGTGCCGGGAATAGCGGGGGGTACAATGAGCAGTTCTTC.

The chain joins TRBV7-8 to TRBJ1-1; D uncertain. Germline loops: CDR1 SGHVS, CDR2 FQNEAQ. Between the trimmed V and J ends, which lost 1 base and 1 base, there was a span of 10 bases. CDR3 length equals 15 residues. CDR3 sequence reads: CASSLGPEKNTEAFF. As DNA, the CDR3 is TGTGCCAGCAGCTTAGGTCCAGAAAAGAACACTGAAGCTTTCTTT. Drawing the rest from reference TRBV7-8 and TRBJ1-1, the complete variable domain is GAGVSQSPRYKVAKRGQDVALRCDPISGHVSLFWYQQALGQGPEFLTYFQNEAQLDKSGLPSDRFFAERPEGSVSTLKIQRTQQEDSAVYLCASSLGPEKNTEAFFGQGTRLTVV.